The TCR beta chain under discussion was sequenced for a study of early T cells in non-severe SARS-CoV-2 infection. Study as a whole: RNA in bulk from unsorted whole blood was sequenced, and chains were unpaired. Study results and caveats: Matching against VDJdb likely underestimated virus-specific expansions, favoring anti-spike CD8.

The CDR3 length is 16 residues. Germline loops: CDR1 DFQATT, CDR2 SNEGSKA (reference sequence). J was trimmed by 0 bases and V by 6 bases; bases with no gene match: 11. About this clonotype: Its antigen is unidentified.

Individual cDNA molecules received unique molecular identifiers. TCRdb reprocessed the 5' RACE reads via MiXCR and lists one record per CDR3 protein. The table shows some 87,000 distinct CDR3 sequences, with around 10% occurring only once. The rearrangement joins TRBV20-1 to TRBJ2-3, with TRBD1 matching over 8 bases. The TCR sequence derives from an adult who was a healthcare worker with PCR-confirmed SARS-CoV-2 infection or an uninfected control (not recorded which). The sequenced material came from whole blood. This CDR3 reads CSASPLTGGSTDTQYF. The DNA for the CDR3 is TGCAGTGCCAGTCCCCTAACAGGGGGAAGCACAGATACGCAGTATTTT.